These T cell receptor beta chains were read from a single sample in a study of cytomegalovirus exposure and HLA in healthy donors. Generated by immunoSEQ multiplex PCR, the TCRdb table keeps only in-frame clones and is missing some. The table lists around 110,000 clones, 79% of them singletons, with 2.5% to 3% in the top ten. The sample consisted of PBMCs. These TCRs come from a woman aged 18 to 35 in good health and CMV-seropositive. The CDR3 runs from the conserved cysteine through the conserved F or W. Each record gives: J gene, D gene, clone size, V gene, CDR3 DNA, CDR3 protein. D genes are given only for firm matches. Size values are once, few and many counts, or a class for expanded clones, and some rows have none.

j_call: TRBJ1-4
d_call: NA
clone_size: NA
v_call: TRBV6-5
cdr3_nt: TGTGCCAGCAGGCGGAGGGCCGCAACTAATGAAAAACTGTTTTTT
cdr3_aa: CASRRRAATNEKLFF

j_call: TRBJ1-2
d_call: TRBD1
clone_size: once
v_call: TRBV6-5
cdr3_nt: TGTGCCAGCAGAGACAGGGCGGGGGGAGGTGGCTACACCTTC
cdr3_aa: CASRDRAGGGGYTF

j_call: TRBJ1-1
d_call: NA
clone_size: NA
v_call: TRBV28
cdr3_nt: TGTGCCAGCAGGCTCCCCGCAGTGGACACTGAAGCTTTCTTT
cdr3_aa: CASRLPAVDTEAFF

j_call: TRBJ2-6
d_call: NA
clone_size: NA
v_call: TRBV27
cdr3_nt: TGTGCCAGCAGTGAGGGAAGGGCTCGGGCCAGCGTCCTGACTTTC
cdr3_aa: CASSEGRARASVLTF

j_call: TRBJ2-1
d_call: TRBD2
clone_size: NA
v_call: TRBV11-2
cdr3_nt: TGTGCCAGCAGCTTAGATTCTAGCGGGAGCAATGAGCAGTTCTTC
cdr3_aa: CASSLDSSGSNEQFF

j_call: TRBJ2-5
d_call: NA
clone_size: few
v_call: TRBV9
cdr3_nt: TGTGCCAGCAGCGTAGCGGGGGAGACCCAGTACTTC
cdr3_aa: CASSVAGETQYF

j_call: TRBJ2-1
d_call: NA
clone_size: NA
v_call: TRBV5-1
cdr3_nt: TGCGCCAGCAGCCCCGGACAGCGTACGGCGAGTGAGCAGTTCTTC
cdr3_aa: CASSPGQRTASEQFF

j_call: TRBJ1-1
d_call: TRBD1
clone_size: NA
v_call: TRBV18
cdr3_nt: TGTGCCAGCTCACCAACTCTTCCCGAGGGGGCTAGGACTGAAGCTTTCTTT
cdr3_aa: CASSPTLPEGARTEAFF

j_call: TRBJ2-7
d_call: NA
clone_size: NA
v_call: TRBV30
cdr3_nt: TGTGCCCTAGAGAGGATCTCCTACGAGCAGTACTTC
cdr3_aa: CALERISYEQYF

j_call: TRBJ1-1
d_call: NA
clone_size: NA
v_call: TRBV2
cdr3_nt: TGTGCCAGCAGTCCATCGACTGAACTGGGCACTGAAGCTTTCTTT
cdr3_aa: CASSPSTELGTEAFF

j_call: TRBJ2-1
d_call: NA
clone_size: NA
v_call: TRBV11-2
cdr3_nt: TGTGCCAGCAGCCTTCAGGAGGGATTTACCTACAATGAGCAGTTCTTC
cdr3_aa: CASSLQEGFTYNEQFF

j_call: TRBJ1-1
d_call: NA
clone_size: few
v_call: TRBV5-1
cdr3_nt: TGCGCCAGCAGCTTGGAGCGAGCGAACACTGAAGCTTTCTTT
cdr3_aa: CASSLERANTEAFF

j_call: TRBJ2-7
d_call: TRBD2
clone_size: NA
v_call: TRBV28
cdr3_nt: TGTGCCAGCAGTCCCGGACTAGCGGGAGATAGCGAGCAGTACTTC
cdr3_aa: CASSPGLAGDSEQYF

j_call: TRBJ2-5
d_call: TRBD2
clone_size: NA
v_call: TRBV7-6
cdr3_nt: TGTGCCAGCAGCTTAGTAGCGGGAGTGGAGACCCAGTACTTC
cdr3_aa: CASSLVAGVETQYF

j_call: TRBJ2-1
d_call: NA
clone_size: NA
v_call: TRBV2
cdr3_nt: TGTGCCAGCAGTTTCTTCGGGTCCTTCCCATCGGGGAATGAGCAGTTCTTC
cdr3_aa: CASSFFGSFPSGNEQFF

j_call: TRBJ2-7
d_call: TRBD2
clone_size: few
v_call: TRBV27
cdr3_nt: TGTGCCAGCAGTAGGCGACTAGCGGGGCTTTACGAGCAGTACTTC
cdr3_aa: CASSRRLAGLYEQYF

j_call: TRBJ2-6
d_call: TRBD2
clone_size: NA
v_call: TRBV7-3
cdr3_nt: TGTGCCAGCAGCCAGGGACTAGCGGGATACTCTGGGGCCAACGTCCTGACTTTC
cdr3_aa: CASSQGLAGYSGANVLTF

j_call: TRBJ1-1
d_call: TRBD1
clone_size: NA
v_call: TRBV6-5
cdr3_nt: TGTGCCAGCAGTTTAGACAGGGGCCAAACTGAAGCTTTCTTT
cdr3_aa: CASSLDRGQTEAFF

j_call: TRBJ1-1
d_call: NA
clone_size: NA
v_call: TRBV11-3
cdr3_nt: TGTGCCAGCAGCTTGCAGTTGAACACTGAAGCTTTCTTT
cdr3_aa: CASSLQLNTEAFF

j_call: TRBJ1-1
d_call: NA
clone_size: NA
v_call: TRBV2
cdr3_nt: TGTGCCAGCAGTAAGACAGCACCCAACACTGAAGCTTTCTTT
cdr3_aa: CASSKTAPNTEAFF

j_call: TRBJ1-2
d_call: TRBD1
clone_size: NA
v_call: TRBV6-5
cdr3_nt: TGTGCCAGCCGTCCATCCCGGGACAGGGTTGTAGGCTACACCTTC
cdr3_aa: CASRPSRDRVVGYTF

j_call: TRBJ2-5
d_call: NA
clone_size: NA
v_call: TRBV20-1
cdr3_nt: TGCAGTGCAGACCAGGGGGAGACCCAGTACTTC
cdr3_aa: CSADQGETQYF

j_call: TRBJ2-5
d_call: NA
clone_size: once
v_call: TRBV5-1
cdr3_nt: TGCGCCAGCAGCTTGATCGGGGGAGGAGAGACCCAGTACTTC
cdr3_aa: CASSLIGGGETQYF

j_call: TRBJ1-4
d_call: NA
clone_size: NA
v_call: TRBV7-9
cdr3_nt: TGTGCCAGCAGCCCAGGCGAACAGTTTAATGAAAAACTGTTTTTT
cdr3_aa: CASSPGEQFNEKLFF

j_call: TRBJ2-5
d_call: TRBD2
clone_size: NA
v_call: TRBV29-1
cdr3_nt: TGCAGCGGAGGACTAGCGGGACTAGAGACCCAGTACTTC
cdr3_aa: CSGGLAGLETQYF

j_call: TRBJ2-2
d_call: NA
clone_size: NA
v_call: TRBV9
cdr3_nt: TGTGCCAGCAGCCTCAATCGGGGGTCGAACACCGGAGAGCTGTTTTTT
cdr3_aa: CASSLNRGSNTGELFF

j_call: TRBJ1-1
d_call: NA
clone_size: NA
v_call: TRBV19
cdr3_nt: TGTGCCAGTAGTATAGCAGGGTTGGACACTGAAGCTTTCTTT
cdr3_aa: CASSIAGLDTEAFF

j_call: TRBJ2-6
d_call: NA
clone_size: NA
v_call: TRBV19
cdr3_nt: TGTGCCACCAGAACCCCAGGAAGCCCTGGGGCCAACGTCCTGACTTTC
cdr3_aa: CATRTPGSPGANVLTF

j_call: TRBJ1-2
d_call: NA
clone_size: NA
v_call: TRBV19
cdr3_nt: TGTGCCAGTAGTATACAGGGGCACTATGGCTACACCTTC
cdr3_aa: CASSIQGHYGYTF

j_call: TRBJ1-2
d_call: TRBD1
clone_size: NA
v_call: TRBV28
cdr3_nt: TGTGCCAGCAGACGGACAGGATATAACTATGGCTACACCTTC
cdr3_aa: CASRRTGYNYGYTF

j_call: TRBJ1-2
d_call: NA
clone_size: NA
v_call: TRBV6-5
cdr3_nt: TGTGCCAGCAGGAAGAACCCTTTGGAGGACTATGGCTACACCTTC
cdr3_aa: CASRKNPLEDYGYTF

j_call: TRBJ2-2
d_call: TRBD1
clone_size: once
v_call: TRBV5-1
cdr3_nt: TGCGCCAGCAGCTCAGACAGGGTCGGAAGGAGCACCGGGGAGCTGTTTTTT
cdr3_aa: CASSSDRVGRSTGELFF

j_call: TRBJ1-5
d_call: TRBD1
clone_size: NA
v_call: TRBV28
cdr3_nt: TGTGCCAGCAGTTTAGTTGGGCAGGGGGATCAGCCCCAGCATTTT
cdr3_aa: CASSLVGQGDQPQHF

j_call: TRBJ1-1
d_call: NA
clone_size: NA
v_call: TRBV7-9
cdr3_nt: TGTTCCAGCAGCCGGGGGGAGTTAAGGAACACTGAAGCTTTCTTT
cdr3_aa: CSSSRGELRNTEAFF

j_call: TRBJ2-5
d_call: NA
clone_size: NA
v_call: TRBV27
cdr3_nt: TGTGCCAGCAGTTTATTACTAGCAGGAGAGACCCAGTACTTC
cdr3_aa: CASSLLLAGETQYF

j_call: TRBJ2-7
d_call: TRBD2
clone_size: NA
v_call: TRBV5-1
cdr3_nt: TGCGCCAGCAGCCCCCCACCCCGACTAGCGGGAGAACGCGAGCAGTACTTC
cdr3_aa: CASSPPPRLAGEREQYF

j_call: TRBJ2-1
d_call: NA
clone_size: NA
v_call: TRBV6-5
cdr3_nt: TGTGCCAGCAGCGCCCAGGAGCAGTTCTTC
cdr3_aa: CASSAQEQFF